This T cell receptor beta chain appears in the sequencing data of a study of sequential checkpoint blockade in melanoma. Study information: After both sequences, patients received maintenance nivolumab.

Measured with immunoSEQ multiplex PCR; TCRdb has only the in-frame clones, and not every one. In the table there are some 10,000 clones, 60% to 80% of which are singletons. Treatment reported: randomized to nivolumab then ipilimumab (arm A) or the reverse (arm B). No patient had prior DNA-damaging chemotherapy. Sorted cells were live CD3+CD8+, lacking CD19 and CD56, from PBMCs. Per germline, CDR1 MGHRA and CDR2 YSYEKL. This CDR3 is 17 amino acids long. Trimming stripped 2 bases from V and 7 bases from J, with 22 bases between. This rearrangement joins TRBV4-1 to TRBJ2-3; a possible D gene is TRBD2 (5 bases). The receptor was isolated from a human donor with melanoma. Source: CD8+ T cells sorted from blood (inferred from file names), taken from a patient given nivolumab and ipilimumab in sequence. DNA for the CDR3: TGCGCCAGCAGCCAACAATGGGCCGGGAAGATAAGCCATACGCAGTATTTT. Translation: CASSQQWAGKISHTQYF.